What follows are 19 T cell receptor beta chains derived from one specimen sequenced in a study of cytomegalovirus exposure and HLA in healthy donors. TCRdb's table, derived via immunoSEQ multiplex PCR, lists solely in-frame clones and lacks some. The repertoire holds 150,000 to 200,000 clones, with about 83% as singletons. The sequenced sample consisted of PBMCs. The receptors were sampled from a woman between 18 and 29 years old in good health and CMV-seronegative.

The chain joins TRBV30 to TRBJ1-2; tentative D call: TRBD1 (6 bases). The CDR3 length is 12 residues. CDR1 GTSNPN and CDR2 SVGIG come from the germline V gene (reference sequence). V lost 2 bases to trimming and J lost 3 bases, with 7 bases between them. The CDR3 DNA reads TGTGCCTGGAGTACAGGGTACTATGGCTACACCTTC. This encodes CAWSTGYYGYTF.

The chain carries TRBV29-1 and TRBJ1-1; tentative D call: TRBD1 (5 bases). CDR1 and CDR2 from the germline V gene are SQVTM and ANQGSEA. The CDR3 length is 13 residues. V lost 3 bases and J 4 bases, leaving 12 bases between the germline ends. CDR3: CSVERGLSTEAFF. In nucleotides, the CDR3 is TGCAGCGTTGAGCGGGGCTTGAGCACTGAAGCTTTCTTT.

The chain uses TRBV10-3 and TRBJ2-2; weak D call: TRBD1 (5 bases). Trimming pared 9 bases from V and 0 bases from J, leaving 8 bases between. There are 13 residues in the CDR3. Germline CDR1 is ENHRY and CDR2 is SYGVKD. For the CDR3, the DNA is TGTGCCATGACGGACACGAACACCGGGGAGCTGTTTTTT. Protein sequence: CAMTDTNTGELFF.

The CDR3 DNA is TGTGCCAGCAGCTTGCGTTATCCCTCTGGAAACACCATATATTTT. Encoded protein: CASSLRYPSGNTIYF. The V call is TRBV5-6, the J call TRBJ1-3; D is unclear. Germline V gene lookup returns CDR1 SGHDT and CDR2 YYEEEE. V was trimmed by 1 base and J by 0 bases, leaving 8 bases between them. This CDR3 is 15 amino acids long. Drawing the rest from reference TRBV5-6 and TRBJ1-3, the complete variable domain is DAGVTQSPTHLIKTRGQQVTLRCSPKSGHDTVSWYQQALGQGPQFIFQYYEEEERQRGNFPDRFSGHQFPNYSSELNVNALLLGDSALYLCASSLRYPSGNTIYFGEGSWLTVV.

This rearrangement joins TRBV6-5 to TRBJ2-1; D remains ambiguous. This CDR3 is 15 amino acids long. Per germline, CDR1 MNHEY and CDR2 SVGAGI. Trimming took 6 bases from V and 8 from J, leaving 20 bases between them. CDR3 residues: CASRTRVQLIDEQFF. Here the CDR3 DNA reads TGTGCCAGCAGGACAAGAGTACAGCTAATTGATGAGCAGTTCTTC.

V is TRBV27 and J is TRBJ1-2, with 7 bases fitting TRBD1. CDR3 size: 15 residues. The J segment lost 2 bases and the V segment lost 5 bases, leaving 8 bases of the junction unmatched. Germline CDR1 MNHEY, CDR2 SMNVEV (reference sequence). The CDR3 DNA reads TGTGCCAGCAGTCCCCAGACAGGGAGCAACTATGGCTACACCTTC. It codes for CASSPQTGSNYGYTF.

CDR3 sequence (DNA): TGCGCCAGCAGCCCGAAGCGGGGGGGCAATGATGAGCAGTTCTTC. It is translated as CASSPKRGGNDEQFF. The chain links TRBV5-1 to TRBJ2-1; 10 positions agree with TRBD2. The germline V gene has CDR1 SGHRS and CDR2 YFSETQ. V was pared by 4 bases and J by 8 bases, with 9 bases of the junction left unmatched. The CDR3 loop spans 15 amino acids.

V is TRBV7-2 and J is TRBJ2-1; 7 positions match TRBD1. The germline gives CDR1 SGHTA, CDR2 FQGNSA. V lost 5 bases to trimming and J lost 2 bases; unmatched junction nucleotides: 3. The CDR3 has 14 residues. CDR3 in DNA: TGTGCCAGCAGCACAGGGGTCCCCTACAATGAGCAGTTCTTC. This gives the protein CASSTGVPYNEQFF. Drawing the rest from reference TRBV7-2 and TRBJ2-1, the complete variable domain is GAGVSQSPSNKVTEKGKDVELRCDPISGHTALYWYRQSLGQGLEFLIYFQGNSAPDKSGLPSDRFSAERTGGSVSTLTIQRTQQEDSAVYLCASSTGVPYNEQFFGPGTRLTVL.

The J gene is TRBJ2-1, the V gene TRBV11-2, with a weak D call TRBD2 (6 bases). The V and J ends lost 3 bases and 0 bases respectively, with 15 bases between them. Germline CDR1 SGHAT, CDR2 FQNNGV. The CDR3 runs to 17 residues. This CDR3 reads CASSFVTGDLSYNEQFF. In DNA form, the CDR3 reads TGTGCCAGCAGCTTCGTAACGGGAGACCTCTCCTACAATGAGCAGTTCTTC.

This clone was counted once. The CDR3 sequence: CASSSTTGGGGEAFF. For the CDR3, the DNA is TGTGCCAGCAGCTCTACGACAGGGGGCGGAGGTGAAGCTTTCTTT. This chain uses TRBV7-2 with TRBJ1-1; 10 nucleotides match TRBD1. The CDR3 extends over 15 amino acids. Germline V gives CDR1 SGHTA, CDR2 FQGNSA. The J segment lost 7 bases and the V segment lost 4 bases, leaving 9 bases of the junction unmatched.

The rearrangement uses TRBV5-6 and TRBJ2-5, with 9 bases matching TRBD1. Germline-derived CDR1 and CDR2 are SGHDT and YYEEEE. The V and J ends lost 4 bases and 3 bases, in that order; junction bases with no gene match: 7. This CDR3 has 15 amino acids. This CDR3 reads CASSRPGQGEETQYF. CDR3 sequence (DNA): TGTGCCAGCAGCCGACCGGGACAGGGAGAAGAGACCCAGTACTTC.

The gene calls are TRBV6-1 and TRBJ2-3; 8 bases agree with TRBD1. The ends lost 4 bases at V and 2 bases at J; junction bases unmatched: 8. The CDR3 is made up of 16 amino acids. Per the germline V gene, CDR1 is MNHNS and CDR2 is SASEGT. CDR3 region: CASSGQGTLVTDTQYF. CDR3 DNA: TGTGCCAGCAGTGGACAGGGGACATTGGTCACAGATACGCAGTATTTT.

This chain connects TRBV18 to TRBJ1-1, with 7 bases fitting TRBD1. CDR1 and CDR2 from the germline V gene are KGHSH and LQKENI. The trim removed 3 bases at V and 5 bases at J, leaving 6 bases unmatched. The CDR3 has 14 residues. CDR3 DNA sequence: TGTGCCAGCTCACCTAAGGGGGCGCAGACTGAAGCTTTCTTT. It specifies CASSPKGAQTEAFF.

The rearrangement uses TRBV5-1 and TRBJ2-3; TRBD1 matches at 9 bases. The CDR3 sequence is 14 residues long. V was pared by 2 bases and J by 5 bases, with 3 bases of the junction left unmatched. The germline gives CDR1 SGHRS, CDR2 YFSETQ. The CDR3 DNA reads TGCGCCAGCAGCTTAACAGGGGGCAAAGATACGCAGTATTTT. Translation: CASSLTGGKDTQYF.

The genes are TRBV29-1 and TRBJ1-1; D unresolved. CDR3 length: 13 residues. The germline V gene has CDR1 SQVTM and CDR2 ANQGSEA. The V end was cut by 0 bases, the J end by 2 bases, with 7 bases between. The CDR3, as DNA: TGCAGCGTTGAAGAGGCCCCCAACACTGAAGCTTTCTTT. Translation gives CSVEEAPNTEAFF.

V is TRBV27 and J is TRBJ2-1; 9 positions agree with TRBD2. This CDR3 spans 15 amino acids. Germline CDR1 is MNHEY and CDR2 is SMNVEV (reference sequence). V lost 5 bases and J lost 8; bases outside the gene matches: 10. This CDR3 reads CASSPLAGAGYEQFF. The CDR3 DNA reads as TGTGCCAGCAGTCCATTAGCGGGAGCCGGATATGAGCAGTTCTTC.

The CDR3: CASSLSRLTAYEQYF. CDR3 nucleotides: TGCGCCAGCAGCTTGAGTAGACTTACGGCCTACGAGCAGTACTTC. The chain is built from TRBV5-1 and TRBJ2-7; D is undetermined. Between the trimmed V and J ends, which lost 1 base and 2 bases, there was a span of 13 bases. Germline loops: CDR1 SGHRS, CDR2 YFSETQ. The CDR3 has 15 amino acids.

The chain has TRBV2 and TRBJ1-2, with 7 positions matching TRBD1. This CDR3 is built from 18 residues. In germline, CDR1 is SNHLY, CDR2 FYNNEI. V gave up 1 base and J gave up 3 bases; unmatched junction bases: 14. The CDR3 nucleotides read TGTGCCAGCAGTGAAGGGGGACGACAGGGTCGGGTAGACTATGGCTACACCTTC. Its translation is CASSEGGRQGRVDYGYTF.

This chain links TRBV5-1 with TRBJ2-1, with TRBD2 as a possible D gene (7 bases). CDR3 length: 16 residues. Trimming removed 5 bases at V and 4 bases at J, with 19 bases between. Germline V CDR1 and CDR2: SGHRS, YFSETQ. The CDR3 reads CASRPEGRGHYNEQFF. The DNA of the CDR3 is TGCGCCAGCAGGCCAGAGGGGCGGGGGCATTACAATGAGCAGTTCTTC.